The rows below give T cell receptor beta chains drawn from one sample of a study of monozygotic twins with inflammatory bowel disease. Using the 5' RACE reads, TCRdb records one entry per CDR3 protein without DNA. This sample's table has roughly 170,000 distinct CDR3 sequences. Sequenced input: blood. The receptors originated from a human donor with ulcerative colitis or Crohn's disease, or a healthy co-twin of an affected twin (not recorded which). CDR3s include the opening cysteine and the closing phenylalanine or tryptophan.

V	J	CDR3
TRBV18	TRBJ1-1	CASSPSRTENLEAFF
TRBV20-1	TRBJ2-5	CSARDNPYRGKYQETQYF
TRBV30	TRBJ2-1	CAWSAGMSSYNEQFF
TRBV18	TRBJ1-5	CASSPIGSNQPQHF
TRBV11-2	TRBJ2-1	CASSAQRSSGAYNEQFF
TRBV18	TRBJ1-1	CASSPTTGLGSIRTRTEAFF
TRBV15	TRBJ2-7	CATSRGFGTSGAEQYF
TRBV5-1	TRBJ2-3	CASSQDRDATDTQYF
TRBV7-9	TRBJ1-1	CASSLSPGAIEAFF
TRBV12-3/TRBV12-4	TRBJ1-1	CASTEGQMNTEAFF
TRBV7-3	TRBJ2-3	CASSSRVGVLGTDTQYF
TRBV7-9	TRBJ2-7	CATNNWPRGPTYEQYF
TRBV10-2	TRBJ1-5	CASSEMGVQPQHF
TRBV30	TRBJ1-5	CAWSVSGGNQPQHF
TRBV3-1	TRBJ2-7	CASSRLAGTYEQYF
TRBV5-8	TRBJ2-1	CASSPSWGGNNEQFF